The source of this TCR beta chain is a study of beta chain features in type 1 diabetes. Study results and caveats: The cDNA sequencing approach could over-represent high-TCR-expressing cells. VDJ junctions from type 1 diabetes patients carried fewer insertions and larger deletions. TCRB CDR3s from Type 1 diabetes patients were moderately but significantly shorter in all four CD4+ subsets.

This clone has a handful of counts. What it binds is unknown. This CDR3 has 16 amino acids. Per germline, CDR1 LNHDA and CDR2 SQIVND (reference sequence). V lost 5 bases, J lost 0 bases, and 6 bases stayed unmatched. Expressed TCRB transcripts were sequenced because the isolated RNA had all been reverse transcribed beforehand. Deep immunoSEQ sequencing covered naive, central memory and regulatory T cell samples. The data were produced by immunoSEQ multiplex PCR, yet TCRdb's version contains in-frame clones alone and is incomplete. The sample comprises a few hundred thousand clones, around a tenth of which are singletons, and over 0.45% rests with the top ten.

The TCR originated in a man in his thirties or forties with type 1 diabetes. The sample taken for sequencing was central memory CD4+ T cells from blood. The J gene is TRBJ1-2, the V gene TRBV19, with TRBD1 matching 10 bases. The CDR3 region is CASSPGQGRANYGYTF. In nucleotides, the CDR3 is TGTGCCAGTAGTCCGGGACAGGGGCGAGCTAACTATGGCTACACCTTC.